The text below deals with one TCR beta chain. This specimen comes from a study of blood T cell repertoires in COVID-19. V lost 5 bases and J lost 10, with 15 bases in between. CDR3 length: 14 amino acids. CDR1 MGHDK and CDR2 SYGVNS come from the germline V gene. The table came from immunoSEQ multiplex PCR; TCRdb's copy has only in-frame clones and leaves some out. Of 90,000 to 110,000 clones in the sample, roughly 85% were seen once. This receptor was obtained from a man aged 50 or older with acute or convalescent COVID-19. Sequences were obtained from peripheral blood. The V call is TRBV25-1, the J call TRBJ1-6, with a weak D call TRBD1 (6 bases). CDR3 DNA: TGTGCCAGCAGTCAACCCCAGGACAGCTCACCCCTCCACTTT. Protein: CASSQPQDSSPLHF.